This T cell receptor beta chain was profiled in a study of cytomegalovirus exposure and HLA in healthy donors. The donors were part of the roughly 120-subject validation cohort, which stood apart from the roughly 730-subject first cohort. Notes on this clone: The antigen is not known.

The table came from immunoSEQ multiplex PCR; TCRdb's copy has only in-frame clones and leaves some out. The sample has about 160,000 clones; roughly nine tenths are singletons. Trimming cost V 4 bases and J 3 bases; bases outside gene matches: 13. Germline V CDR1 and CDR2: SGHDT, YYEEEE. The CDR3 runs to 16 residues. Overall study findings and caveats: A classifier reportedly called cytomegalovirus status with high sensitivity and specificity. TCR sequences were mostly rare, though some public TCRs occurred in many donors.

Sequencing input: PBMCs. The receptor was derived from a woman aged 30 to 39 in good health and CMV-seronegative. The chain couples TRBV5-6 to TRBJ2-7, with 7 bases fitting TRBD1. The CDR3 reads CASSHPGAGGFYEQYF. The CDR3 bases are TGTGCCAGCAGCCACCCCGGGGCAGGGGGATTCTACGAGCAGTACTTC.